The rows below give T cell receptor beta chains drawn from one sample of a study of tumor-infiltrating lymphocytes in primary liver carcinoma. TCRdb reanalysed the multiplex PCR reads using MiXCR and keeps one entry per CDR3 protein. The sample records some 180,000 distinct CDR3 sequences, over 80% being singletons. Source material: tumor tissue from primary liver carcinoma. Receptors were obtained from a man between 40 and 49 years old with primary liver carcinoma and hepatitis B virus infection. Each CDR3 is given with its conserved first and last residue. Each record gives: D gene, clone size, V gene, J gene, CDR3 DNA, CDR3 protein. D genes are given only for firm matches. A clone size is listed for some rows: how often the clone was seen (once, few, many), or a class if it is expanded.

TRBD1	-	TRBV11-1	TRBJ1-1	TGTGCCAGCAACGGGACAGACTTGAAGACTGAAGCTTCCTTT	CASNGTDLKTEASF
-	few	TRBV19	TRBJ2-7	TGTGCCAGTAGTATGACCGGGAGCTCCTACGAGCAGTACTTC	CASSMTGSSYEQYF
-	-	TRBV7-9	TRBJ2-1	TGTGCCAGCAGTGCCAGTATATCCGAAAACAACGAGCAGTTCTTC	CASSASISENNEQFF
TRBD1	few	TRBV10-3	TRBJ2-5	TGTACCATCAGTGCGACAGGGTTGGGAGAGACTCAGTACTTC	CTISATGLGETQYF
-	-	TRBV6-1	TRBJ2-3	TGTGCCAGCAGTGAAAACGTCCAAGTCACAGATACGCAGTTTTTT	CASSENVQVTDTQFF
TRBD2	-	TRBV29-1	TRBJ2-1	TGCAGCGTCCGTGGGGGACTAGCGGGATACAATGAGCAGTTCTTC	CSVRGGLAGYNEQFF
-	-	TRBV7-2	TRBJ2-3	TGTGCCAGCAGCTGGACAGACACAAATACGCAGTATTTT	CASSWTDTNTQYF
TRBD1	-	TRBV11-2	TRBJ2-7	TGTGCCAGCAGCTTACGATTGACAGGGGAAGACGAGCAATGCTTC	CASSLRLTGEDEQCF
TRBD1	-	TRBV14	TRBJ2-1	TGTGCCAGCAGTAGTCGACAGGGGGACCGGTTAAATGAGCAGTTCTTC	CASSSRQGDRLNEQFF
TRBD2	-	TRBV29-1	TRBJ2-1	TGCAGCGTTGACAGGACTAGCGGGAGGGCAAGGGAGCAGTTCTTC	CSVDRTSGRAREQFF
-	-	TRBV5-1	TRBJ2-3	TGCGCCAGCAGCTTGGGACCAGACTGGAGCACAGATATGCAGTTTTTT	CASSLGPDWSTDMQFF
-	-	TRBV29-1	TRBJ2-6	TGCAGCCTAGCCTGGGGGGACTCTGGGGCCATCGTCCTGACTTTC	CSLAWGDSGAIVLTF
-	many	TRBV6-2/TRBV6-3	TRBJ2-7	TGTGCCAGCTCTCTAACGCGGGGTCACTACGAGCAGTACTTC	CASSLTRGHYEQYF
TRBD1	-	TRBV11-3	TRBJ2-7	TGTCCCAGCAGCGTGGGACAGTCATACGAGCAATACTTC	CPSSVGQSYEQYF
TRBD2	few	TRBV28	TRBJ2-1	TGTATCAGCAGAAATAGCGGGAGCTCCTACAATGAGCAGTTCTTC	CISRNSGSSYNEQFF
-	-	TRBV5-6	TRBJ1-5	TGTGCCAGCAACTTGGCAGGGAGAAGTCAGCCCCAGCATTTT	CASNLAGRSQPQHF
TRBD2	-	TRBV6-5	TRBJ2-1	TGTGCCAGCAATCCTATCCTAGCGGGACGCCCTGGTGAGCAGTCCTTC	CASNPILAGRPGEQSF
-	once	TRBV6-5	TRBJ1-5	TGTGCCAGGGGGGACGGTATCAATCAGCCCCAGCATTTT	CARGDGINQPQHF
TRBD1	few	TRBV10-3	TRBJ1-1	TGTGCCTTCAGCGGACAGGGTCTGAATACTGAAGCTTTCTTT	CAFSGQGLNTEAFF